The present TCR beta chain was sequenced within a study of naive and memory T cell subsets. The SP2 primer and nested alpha and beta constant region primers amplified ligated cDNA in four rounds. Blood and skin TCR RNA was reverse transcribed with alpha and beta constant primers. TCRdb re-called the 5' RACE reads with MiXCR, one entry per CDR3 protein. The table lists some 60,000 distinct CDR3 sequences, 6% to 8.5% of them singletons. This clonotype was seen repeatedly, ten times or more. The library had UMIs added by 3' ligation of an oligonucleotide to TCR cDNA. Input was about 1 to 1,100 ng of DNase-treated total RNA without cell sorting. Per the germline V gene, CDR1 is DFQATT and CDR2 is SNEGSKA (reference sequence). This CDR3 comprises 14 residues. Trimming removed 1 base from V and 0 bases from J, with 9 bases in between.

This chain uses TRBV20-1 with TRBJ1-2; D unclear. The sequence was collected from a female donor in good health. CDR3 sequence: CSARVASSNYGYTF. The CDR3 bases are TGCAGTGCTAGAGTTGCGTCCTCTAACTATGGCTACACCTTC.